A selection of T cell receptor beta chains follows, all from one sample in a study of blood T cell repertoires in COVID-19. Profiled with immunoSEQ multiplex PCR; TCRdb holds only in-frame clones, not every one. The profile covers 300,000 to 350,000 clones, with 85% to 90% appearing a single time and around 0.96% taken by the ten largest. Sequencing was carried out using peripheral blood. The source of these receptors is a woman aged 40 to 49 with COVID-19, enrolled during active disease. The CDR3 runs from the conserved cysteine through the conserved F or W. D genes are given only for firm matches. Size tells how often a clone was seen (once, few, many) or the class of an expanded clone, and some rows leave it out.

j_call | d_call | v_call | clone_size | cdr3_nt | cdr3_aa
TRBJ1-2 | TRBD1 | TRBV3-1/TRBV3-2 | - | TGTGCCAGCAGCCAAGACCGGGACAGACGTTATGGCTACACCTTC | CASSQDRDRRYGYTF
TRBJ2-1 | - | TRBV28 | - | TGTGCCAGCAGTCCTCTCCCCCCCAGGTTCGTGTTCTTC | CASSPLPPRFVFF
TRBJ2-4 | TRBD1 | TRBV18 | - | TGTGCCAGCTCGCTACAGGGGGCTTTAAACATTCAGTACTTC | CASSLQGALNIQYF
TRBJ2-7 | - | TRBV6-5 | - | TGTGCCAGCAGTCTCTTTGGTTGGGCCGAGCAGTACTTC | CASSLFGWAEQYF
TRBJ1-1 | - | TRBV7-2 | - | TGTGCCAGCAGCTTCCGACAGGCAGCGGATGAAGCTTTCTTT | CASSFRQAADEAFF
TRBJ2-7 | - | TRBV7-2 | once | TGTGCCAGCAGCTTCATGTACGAGCAGTACTTC | CASSFMYEQYF
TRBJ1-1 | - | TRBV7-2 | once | TGTGCCAGCAGCCGTCAGGGTTTTGAAGCTTTCTTT | CASSRQGFEAFF
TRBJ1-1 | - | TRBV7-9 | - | TGTGCCAGCAGCTTCCGGGACACGATGAACACTGAAGCTTTCTTT | CASSFRDTMNTEAFF
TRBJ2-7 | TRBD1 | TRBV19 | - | TGTGCCAGTAGTACCGCCCAGGGGGCGTACGAGCAGTACTTC | CASSTAQGAYEQYF
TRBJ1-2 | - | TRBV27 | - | TGTGCCAGCAGTCTTAACGGTGCGGGGCGTACCTATGGCTACACCTTC | CASSLNGAGRTYGYTF
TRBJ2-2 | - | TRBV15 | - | TGTGCCACCAGCAGACTCACAGGGCAGACCGGGGAGCTGTTTTTT | CATSRLTGQTGELFF
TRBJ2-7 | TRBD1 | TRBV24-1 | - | TGTGCCACCAGTCAGACAGGGGGAAGGTACGAGCAGTACTTC | CATSQTGGRYEQYF
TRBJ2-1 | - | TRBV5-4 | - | TGTGCCAGCAGCCCCCAAAGGGGAGGCAATGAGCAGTTCTTC | CASSPQRGGNEQFF
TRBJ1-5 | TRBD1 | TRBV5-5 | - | TGTGCCAGCAGCAGTCAGGGGGCGCGGGATCAGCCCCAGCATTTT | CASSSQGARDQPQHF
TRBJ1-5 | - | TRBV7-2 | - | TGTGCCAGCAGCCCCTATGGTAGGGGAGGGAAGGGTCAGCCCCAGCATTTT | CASSPYGRGGKGQPQHF
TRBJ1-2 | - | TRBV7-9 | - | TGTGCCAGCAGCTTGGATTCGGGACTCGGTGGCTACACCTTC | CASSLDSGLGGYTF
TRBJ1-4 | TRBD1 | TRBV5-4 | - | TGTGCCAGCAGCCTGTCGACAGGGGAGAATGAAAAACTGTTTTTT | CASSLSTGENEKLFF
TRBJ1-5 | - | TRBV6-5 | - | TGTGCCAGCAGTTACGGGGGGAGCAATCAGCCCCAGCATTTT | CASSYGGSNQPQHF
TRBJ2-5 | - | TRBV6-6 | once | TGTGCCAGCAGAACAGGGAGCGAGACCCAGTACTTC | CASRTGSETQYF
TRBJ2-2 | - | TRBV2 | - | TGTGCCAGCAAGGGGACTGTCACCGGGGAGCTGTTTTTT | CASKGTVTGELFF
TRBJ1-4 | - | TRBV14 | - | TGTGCCAGCAGCCTTAAACAGGGAAGTGGAGAAAAACTGTTTTTT | CASSLKQGSGEKLFF
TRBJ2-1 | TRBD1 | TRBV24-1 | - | TGTGCCACCAGTGAGTCGGGGACAGGGAAGTTCTTC | CATSESGTGKFF
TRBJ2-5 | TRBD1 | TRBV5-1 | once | TGCGCCAGCAGCCTGGGGGGACAGGGGTCCCAAGAGACCCAGTACTTC | CASSLGGQGSQETQYF
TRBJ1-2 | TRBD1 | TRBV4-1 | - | TGCGCCAGCAGCCAAGGACTTGGGACAGCTCTTGGCTACACCTTC | CASSQGLGTALGYTF
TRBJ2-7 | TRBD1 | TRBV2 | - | TGTGCCAGCAGGGATAATGCGGGACAGGGAAGCTACGAGCAGTACTTC | CASRDNAGQGSYEQYF
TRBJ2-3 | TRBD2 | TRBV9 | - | TGTGCCAGCAGCGGACCCCGTCGGGGGGCAGATACGCAGTATTTT | CASSGPRRGADTQYF
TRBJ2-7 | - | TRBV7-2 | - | TGTGCCAGCAGCTTATTTAACGAGCAGTACTTC | CASSLFNEQYF
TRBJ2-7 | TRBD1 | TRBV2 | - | TGTGCCAGCAGACAGGGGGCCCTTTACGAGCAGTACTTC | CASRQGALYEQYF
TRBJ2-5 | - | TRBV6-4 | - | TGTGCCAGCAGTCATCCGGCTAAGAGGGAGACCCAGTACTTC | CASSHPAKRETQYF
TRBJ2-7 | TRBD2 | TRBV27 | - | TGTGCCAGCAGTTTGACTAGCGGGAAAGAGCAGTACTTC | CASSLTSGKEQYF
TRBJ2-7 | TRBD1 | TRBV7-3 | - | TGTGCCAGCAGCTTAGAGGCAGGGGGCGGCTACGAGCAGTACTTC | CASSLEAGGGYEQYF
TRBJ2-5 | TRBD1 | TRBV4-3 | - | TGCGCCAGCAGCCATAACAGGGGGTCGGAGACCCAGTACTTC | CASSHNRGSETQYF
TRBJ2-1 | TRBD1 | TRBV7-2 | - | TGTGCCAGCAGCTCCCGAACCTCCACAGGGGCCCAGGGGAATGAGCAGTTCTTC | CASSSRTSTGAQGNEQFF
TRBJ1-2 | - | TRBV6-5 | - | TGTGCCTCTTCAGGGCCAGGGGAACCCTATGGCTACACCTTC | CASSGPGEPYGYTF
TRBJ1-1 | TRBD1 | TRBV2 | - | TGTGCCAGCGATGGACAGGGGGCGTTGAACACTGAAGCTTTCTTT | CASDGQGALNTEAFF
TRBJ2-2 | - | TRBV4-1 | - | TGCGCCAGCAGCCAAGCGGGAGTACTCTCCGGGGAGCTGTTTTTT | CASSQAGVLSGELFF
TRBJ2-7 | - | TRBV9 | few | TGTGCCAGCAGCGTAGAGGGGGACATCTCCTACGAGCAGTACTTC | CASSVEGDISYEQYF
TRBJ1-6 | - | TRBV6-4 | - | TGTGCCAGCAGTGAGGGATGGGGGGGCGGATCACCCCTCCACTTT | CASSEGWGGGSPLHF
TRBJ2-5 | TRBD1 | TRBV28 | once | TGTGCCAGCAGCGACTCCGGGACAGGGGGAGAGACCCAGTACTTC | CASSDSGTGGETQYF
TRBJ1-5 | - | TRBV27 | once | TGTGCCAGCAGTTTTTCCGGGACACCTTCGCAGCCCCAGCATTTT | CASSFSGTPSQPQHF
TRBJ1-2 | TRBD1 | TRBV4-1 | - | TGCGCCAGCAGCCCCAGGGGGCTCGGTGGCTACACCTTC | CASSPRGLGGYTF
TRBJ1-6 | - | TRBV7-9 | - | TGTGCCAGCAGCTTAGAGGGGCCCTCGCCCCTCCACTTT | CASSLEGPSPLHF
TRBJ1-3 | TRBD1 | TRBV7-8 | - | TGTGCCAGCAGCTTAGCGGGTTCGGGGACAGGGGCAGGAAACACCATATATTTT | CASSLAGSGTGAGNTIYF
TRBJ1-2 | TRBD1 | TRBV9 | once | TGTGCCAGCAGCACAGGGGGGGGCGACTACTATGGCTACACCTTC | CASSTGGGDYYGYTF
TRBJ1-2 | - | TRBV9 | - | TGTGCCAGCAGCGTAACCGGTCAAGACTATGGCTACACCTTC | CASSVTGQDYGYTF
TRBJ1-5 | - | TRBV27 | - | TGTGCCAGCAGTTTATCGTCCGGGGGAGGACAGCCCCAGCATTTT | CASSLSSGGGQPQHF
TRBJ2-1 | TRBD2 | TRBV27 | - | TGTGCCAGCAGGAACCCGAACCGACTAGCGGGATACAATGAGCAGTTCTTC | CASRNPNRLAGYNEQFF
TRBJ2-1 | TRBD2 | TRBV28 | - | TGTGCCAGCAGTAGGGGACCTAGCGGGAGGGCCGGTGAGCAGTTCTTC | CASSRGPSGRAGEQFF
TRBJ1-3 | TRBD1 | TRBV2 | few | TGTGCCCACAAGCTAGCAGGGGGCGGAAACACCATATATTTT | CAHKLAGGGNTIYF
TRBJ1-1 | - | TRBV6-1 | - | TGTGCCAGCAGTGAAGACCCCCAGGGCGGCACTGAAGCTTTCTTT | CASSEDPQGGTEAFF
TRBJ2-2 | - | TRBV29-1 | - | TGCAGCGTTGCCACCTCAGGGATCCGCGGGGAGCTGTTTTTT | CSVATSGIRGELFF
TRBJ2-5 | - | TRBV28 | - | TGTGCCAGCAGTTCTGTAGGACAGACCCAAGAGACCCAGTACTTC | CASSSVGQTQETQYF